Each of the 17 T cell receptor beta chains below was sequenced from the same sample in a study of T cell changes during pregnancy in multiple sclerosis (dated by TCRdb to the late 2010s). Library preparation used the immunoSEQ multiplex PCR assay. TCRdb's version of the immuneACCESS table is confined to in-frame rearrangements and falls short of the full clone set. An unresolved V gene accounts for under half of the shortfall where checked; the remainder is of unknown origin. The sample table lists approximately 31,000 clones, less than 95% of them with a count of one. Over 3.5% of the sample lies in the top ten. The specimen comprised CD8+ T cells from peripheral blood mononuclear cells, sampled in the second trimester of pregnancy. These receptors were taken from a female donor with multiple sclerosis, enrolled in a pregnancy study.

The chain links TRBV25-1 to TRBJ2-7; TRBD1 aligns across 8 bases. This CDR3 comprises 14 residues. The germline gives CDR1 MGHDK, CDR2 SYGVNS. V shed 8 bases, J shed 0 bases, and the junction held 6 bases outside the gene matches. The CDR3 coding sequence is TGTGCCAGCGGAGAGGGGACAGGCTCCTACGAGCAGTACTTC. This codes for CASGEGTGSYEQYF.

The V call is TRBV27, the J call TRBJ1-5; D might be TRBD1 (6 bases). CDR3 length: 14 amino acids. Deletions cut 5 bases from V and 5 bases from J, with 13 bases between. CDR1 is MNHEY and CDR2 is SMNVEV in the germline V gene (reference sequence). The CDR3 sequence: CASSLQGAHQPQHF. The DNA of the CDR3 is TGTGCCAGCAGTCTACAGGGAGCACATCAGCCCCAGCATTTT.

The chain joins TRBV11-2 to TRBJ2-5; 16 bases are shared with TRBD2. This CDR3 contains 18 residues. After removal of 1 base from V and 5 bases from J, the junction contained 7 bases not matched to a gene. CDR1 and CDR2 from the germline V gene are SGHAT and FQNNGV. The CDR3, as DNA: TGTGCCAGCAGCTTAGGCCCCCAGGGACTAGCGGGGGGGGAGACCCAGTACTTC. As protein: CASSLGPQGLAGGETQYF. The variable domain in full, completed from reference TRBV11-2 and TRBJ2-5, reads EAGVAQSPRYKIIEKRQSVAFWCNPISGHATLYWYQQILGQGPKLLIQFQNNGVVDDSQLPKDRFSAERLKGVDSTLKIQPAKLEDSAVYLCASSLGPQGLAGGETQYFGPGTRLLVL.

The V and J genes are TRBV5-1 and TRBJ2-7, with TRBD2 matching over 10 bases. CDR1 is SGHRS, CDR2 YFSETQ, per germline. This CDR3 has 15 amino acids. The ends lost 2 bases at V and 3 bases at J; junction bases unmatched: 5. The DNA of the CDR3 is TGCGCCAGCAGCTTCGGGACTAGCGAGTACTACGAGCAGTACTTC. It is translated as CASSFGTSEYYEQYF.

This rearrangement joins TRBV28 to TRBJ2-7; D gene unclear. V lost 3 bases, J lost 0 bases, and 12 bases lay in between. Germline lookup yields CDR1 MDHEN and CDR2 SYDVKM. This CDR3 is built from 15 residues. This CDR3 reads CASSFATPYSYEQYF. For the CDR3, the DNA is TGTGCCAGCAGTTTTGCCACCCCCTACTCCTACGAGCAGTACTTC.

This sequence joins TRBV30 and TRBJ2-7; 11 positions agree with TRBD2. With V trimmed by 4 bases and J by 5 bases, 10 bases remained unmatched. The germline V gene has CDR1 GTSNPN and CDR2 SVGIG (reference sequence). CDR3 length: 15 residues. Here the CDR3 reads CAWTLLAGEAHEQYF. CDR3 sequence (DNA): TGTGCCTGGACTCTACTAGCGGGAGAGGCCCACGAGCAGTACTTC.

The rearrangement uses TRBV10-1 and TRBJ2-2; D is ambiguous. The CDR3 runs 13 residues. Germline-derived CDR1 and CDR2 are WNHNN and SYGVQD (reference sequence). V was pared by 3 bases and J by 9 bases, with 11 bases between. CDR3 coding DNA: TGCGCCAGCAGTGACCACCCGAGTAGGGAGCTGTTTTTT. It specifies CASSDHPSRELFF.

This chain connects TRBV28 to TRBJ2-7, with 7 bases matching TRBD2. The V and J ends lost 8 bases and 2 bases, in that order; junction bases with no gene match: 9. This CDR3 region has 14 residues. Per the germline V gene, CDR1 is MDHEN and CDR2 is SYDVKM. The CDR3 coding sequence is TGTGCCAGCGGCCCGGGGGGTATCACCTACGAGCAGTACTTC. It yields the protein CASGPGGITYEQYF.

V and J are TRBV5-1 and TRBJ1-6; maybe TRBD1 (5 bases). Germline CDR1 is SGHRS and CDR2 is YFSETQ. V lost 2 bases, J lost 7 bases, and 13 bases lay in between. The CDR3 length is 15 residues. Here the CDR3 reads CASSLSGIGNSPLHF. CDR3 nucleotide sequence: TGCGCCAGCAGCTTATCAGGGATCGGGAATTCACCCCTCCACTTT.

V usage is TRBV27 and J usage is TRBJ2-2; D ambiguous. In germline, CDR1 is MNHEY, CDR2 SMNVEV (reference sequence). The CDR3 has 16 residues. Trimming cost V 6 bases and J 6 bases, with 20 bases left between them. CDR3 nucleotides: TGTGCCAGCAGACCGTCCCCTCCAGGATTTTCCGGGGAGCTGTTTTTT. It is translated as CASRPSPPGFSGELFF.

This clone came up once. J is TRBJ1-1 and V is TRBV6-1; D is perhaps TRBD1 (6 bases). The V end lost 2 bases, the J end lost 5 bases, and 18 bases lay between the germline ends. The length of the CDR3 is 16 residues. Germline assignment: CDR1 MNHNS and CDR2 SASEGT. CDR3 loop: CASSEIGPGVETEAFF. In DNA form, the CDR3 reads TGTGCCAGCAGTGAAATAGGACCAGGGGTGGAAACTGAAGCTTTCTTT.

The chain recombines TRBV28 with TRBJ2-2; D is perhaps TRBD1 (5 bases). The CDR3 sequence is 14 residues long. Trimming removed 2 bases at V and 3 bases at J, with 7 bases between. Germline lookup yields CDR1 MDHEN and CDR2 SYDVKM. The CDR3 region is CASSLQGYTGELFF. CDR3 in DNA: TGTGCCAGCAGTTTACAGGGCTACACCGGGGAGCTGTTTTTT. Full variable domain (missing parts from reference TRBV28 and TRBJ2-2): DVKVTQSSRYLVKRTGEKVFLECVQDMDHENMFWYRQDPGLGLRLIYFSYDVKMKEKGDIPEGYSVSREKKERFSLILESASTNQTSMYLCASSLQGYTGELFFGEGSRLTVL.

There are a few counts of this clone. The J gene is TRBJ1-4, the V gene TRBV9, with 9 bases that match TRBD1. Trimming took 4 bases from V and 6 from J; bases not matched to a gene: 10. This CDR3 is 16 amino acids long. Per germline, CDR1 SGDLS and CDR2 YYNGEE. The CDR3 here is CASSPHPGTGYEKLFF. CDR3 DNA sequence: TGTGCCAGCAGCCCACACCCCGGGACAGGGTATGAAAAACTGTTTTTT.

The chain is built from TRBV19 and TRBJ2-1; D perhaps matches TRBD1 (6 bases). CDR3 length: 15 amino acids. Germline lookup yields CDR1 LNHDA and CDR2 SQIVND (reference sequence). The ends were cut back, 5 bases at V and 4 bases at J, with 15 bases in the middle. CDR3 in DNA: TGTGCCAGTAGTTTTCGGACAGAAGAATACAATGAGCAGTTCTTC. Amino acids: CASSFRTEEYNEQFF.

The chain carries TRBV27 and TRBJ2-2; 7 positions match TRBD2. The germline V gene encodes CDR1 MNHEY and CDR2 SMNVEV (reference sequence). The J segment lost 7 bases and the V segment lost 4 bases, leaving 9 bases of the junction unmatched. The CDR3 is 15 amino acids. Here the CDR3 reads CASSYTAGAGGELFF. Written as DNA, the CDR3 is TGTGCCAGCAGTTACACGGCGGGAGCGGGCGGGGAGCTGTTTTTT.

This clone has just a few counts. CDR3 protein: CASSEGQGQPQHF. The CDR3 nucleotides read TGTGCCAGCAGTGAAGGGCAGGGTCAGCCCCAGCATTTT. This chain joins TRBV2 and TRBJ1-5; D is possibly TRBD1 (5 bases). Germline V gene sequence: CDR1 SNHLY, CDR2 FYNNEI. V lost 1 base to trimming and J lost 6 bases, with 7 bases between them. The length of the CDR3 is 13 residues.

The chain couples TRBV11-2 to TRBJ2-7, with D tentatively TRBD2 (6 bases). V lost 3 bases and J lost 3, with 21 bases in between. Germline V gene sequence: CDR1 SGHAT, CDR2 FQNNGV. The CDR3 has 17 amino acids. The DNA of the CDR3 is TGTGCCAGCAGCTTTCCTCGAGGTGCGGGGTTATTCTACGAGCAGTACTTC. Translated: CASSFPRGAGLFYEQYF. Combining the CDR3 with reference TRBV11-2 and TRBJ2-7 gives the whole variable domain EAGVAQSPRYKIIEKRQSVAFWCNPISGHATLYWYQQILGQGPKLLIQFQNNGVVDDSQLPKDRFSAERLKGVDSTLKIQPAKLEDSAVYLCASSFPRGAGLFYEQYFGPGTRLTVT.